A single T cell receptor beta chain is shown here with its context. Its antigen is currently unknown. TCRdb keeps only in-frame clones here, not all; method: immunoSEQ multiplex PCR. Of nearly 35,000 clones detected, around 73% appear once; the ten largest clones hold 27%. The CDR3 has 10 amino acids. V was shortened by 5 bases and J by 5 bases, with 7 bases between the two germline ends. Germline lookup yields CDR1 GTSNPN and CDR2 SVGIG (reference sequence). Antigen-specific CD4+ T cells were first expanded with viral peptide pools by the ViraFEST assay and only then sequenced. Culture lasted 10 days before CD4+ T cell isolation. Nucleocapsid antibodies stayed negative before and after vaccination, showing no earlier SARS-CoV-2 infection. In culture with about 10 IU/ml IL-2 and roughly 10 ug/ml peptides, PBMC were grown at a few million per well. This sample was included in a study of vaccination effects on CD4 cells after COVID-19.

This clonotype was obtained from a human donor who received a COVID-19 vaccine. The sample in question was CD4+ T cells from PBMCs cultured with HCoV-OC43 spike peptides, obtained before COVID-19 vaccination. The subset here: HCoV-OC43 spike overlapping peptide pool stimulation. The chain employs TRBV30 and TRBJ2-7; no definite D call. The CDR3 DNA is TGTGCCTGGGGTAGAAACGAGCAGTACTTC. Protein: CAWGRNEQYF. Using reference TRBV30 and TRBJ2-7 for the parts outside the CDR3, the full variable domain is SQTIHQWPATLVQPVGSPLSLECTVEGTSNPNLYWYRQAAGRGLQLLFYSVGIGQISSEVPQNLSASRPQDRQFILSSKKLLLSDSGFYLCAWGRNEQYFGPGTRLTVT.